This T cell receptor (beta chain) was captured in a study of blood T cell repertoires in COVID-19. This table comes from immunoSEQ multiplex PCR, and its TCRdb copy is limited to in-frame clones, with some not included. The sample has roughly 72,000 clones; around 90% are singletons. The CDR3 consists of 16 residues. V lost 3 bases and J 3 bases, leaving 16 bases between the germline ends. Germline V gene lookup returns CDR1 MDHEN and CDR2 SYDVKM. Sequences were obtained from peripheral blood. The chain has TRBV28 and TRBJ2-3, with D perhaps TRBD2 (5 bases). The sequence derives from a human donor in a cohort sampled during active COVID-19. Here the CDR3 reads CASSLTRARPTDTQYF. As DNA, the CDR3 is TGTGCCAGCAGTTTGACGAGGGCTAGACCTACAGATACGCAGTATTTT.